This is a list of T cell receptor beta chains from one sample in a study of T-cell reconstitution after alpha-beta-depleted transplantation in children. TCRdb processed the PCR reads anew with MiXCR; each CDR3 protein has one entry. The sample consists of about 980,000 distinct CDR3 sequences, about 26% of them appearing once. Here the sequenced sample was PBMCs, mostly from graft donor cells, taken 360 days after TCRalphabeta/CD19-depleted stem cell transplant. These receptors originate from a boy under two years old who had a stem cell transplant for SCID, so the T cells may come from the graft donor. Each CDR3 is given with its conserved first and last residue. A D gene is named only where the DNA matches it firmly. Clone size is stated in some rows and not others, as once, few, many or a class when expanded.

>TRBV5-1|.|.|TRBJ1-4
CASSLDSPNEKLFF
TGCGCCAGCAGCTTGGACAGTCCTAATGAAAAACTGTTTTTT
>TRBV18|.|.|TRBJ2-7
CASSPDAGYEQYF
TGTGCCAGCTCACCAGATGCCGGCTACGAGCAGTACTTC
>TRBV15|TRBD2|.|TRBJ2-3
CATSRASGVVTGTDTQYF
TGTGCCACCAGCAGGGCTAGCGGGGTCGTAACCGGCACAGATACGCAGTATTTT
>TRBV15|TRBD1|.|TRBJ2-3
CATSREPLRQGYTQYF
TGTGCCACCAGCAGAGAACCCCTTAGACAGGGCTATACGCAGTATTTT
>TRBV29-1|.|.|TRBJ1-2
CSVKSNYGYTF
TGCAGCGTCAAGTCAAACTATGGCTACACCTTC
>TRBV5-1|.|few|TRBJ2-2
CASFGTIGSGELFF
TGCGCCAGCTTCGGGACAATTGGGTCCGGGGAGCTGTTTTTT
>TRBV7-9|.|few|TRBJ1-2
CASLPYPRDYGYTF
TGTGCCAGCCTCCCTTACCCCAGGGACTATGGCTACACCTTC
>TRBV7-8|.|.|TRBJ2-7
CASSSKVSYEQYF
TGTGCCAGCAGCTCAAAGGTATCCTACGAGCAGTACTTC
>TRBV20-1|.|.|TRBJ2-3
CSAEIDTQYF
TGCAGTGCTGAGATCGATACGCAGTATTTT
>TRBV11-1|.|many|TRBJ2-7
CASSPYGTYEQYF
TGTGCCAGCAGCCCGTACGGAACCTACGAGCAGTACTTC
>TRBV5-3|.|.|TRBJ1-5
CASTGTGTSQPQHF
TGTGCCTCCACCGGCACAGGGACAAGTCAGCCCCAGCATTTT
>TRBV27|TRBD1|.|TRBJ2-7
CASRTLDRDHEQYF
TGTGCCAGCAGGACTCTGGACAGGGACCACGAGCAGTACTTC
>TRBV2|.|.|TRBJ2-7
CASNQGGPYEQYF
TGTGCCAGCAACCAGGGGGGCCCCTACGAGCAGTACTTC
>TRBV11-2|.|.|TRBJ2-3
CASSLAPNRDTQYF
TGTGCCAGCAGCTTAGCCCCGAACCGAGATACGCAGTATTTT
>TRBV7-9|.|few|TRBJ2-3
CASSLVPSLKSTDTQYF
TGTGCCAGCAGCTTAGTCCCTAGCCTGAAGAGCACAGATACGCAGTATTTT